The entry below describes one T cell receptor beta chain. The sample belongs to a study of cytomegalovirus exposure and HLA in healthy donors. Turning to the study itself: In an early release, HLA-typed donors contributed approximately 80 million unique TCR sequences.

The PCR employed 60 Vbeta primers together with 13 Jbeta primers. The assay was immunoSEQ multiplex PCR, and TCRdb's table has in-frame clones only and misses some. In the table there are 150,000 or so clones, approximately 83% of which are singletons. This CDR3 is 15 amino acids long. Germline CDR1 MNHEY, CDR2 SMNVEV (reference sequence). Trimming at V came to 5 bases and at J to 5 bases, leaving 6 bases not matched to a gene. Specimen: PBMCs. The chain uses TRBV27 and TRBJ1-6; 7 bases are a match to TRBD1. This TCR came from a male donor in good health and CMV-seronegative. The chain's CDR3 is CASSPFTGDNSPLHF. DNA for the CDR3: TGTGCCAGCAGTCCTTTTACAGGGGATAATTCACCCCTCCACTTT.